This T cell receptor (beta chain) was captured in a study of T-cell memory formation after mild COVID-19. Study results and limitations: Researchers report contracting CD4+ clones mostly in CM and EM, with CD8+ clones in EMRA.

The CDR3 has 15 amino acids. In germline, CDR1 is DFQATT, CDR2 SNEGSKA (reference sequence). The germline V and J ends were trimmed by 4 bases and 0 bases, with 10 bases remaining between them. In regard to this clonotype: Its target is unknown.

From the 5' RACE reads, TCRdb called clonotypes with MiXCR, one entry per CDR3 protein. Here the sample spans about 600,000 distinct CDR3 sequences, 20% to 25% being singletons. J is TRBJ1-6 and V is TRBV20-1; D not certain. This clonotype was obtained from an adult woman who had mild COVID-19 (a few samples of this study predate the infection). Cell type and time point are not known. Sequenced: PBMCs or a T cell subset sorted from them (not recorded which). The CDR3 sequence is CSATPVSSYNSPLHF. The CDR3 DNA reads TGCAGTGCTACCCCAGTGAGCTCCTATAATTCACCCCTCCACTTT.